This T cell receptor (beta chain) was sequenced during a study of blood T cells in healthy people across ages. Study conclusions and caveats: Donor CMV status, an unknown factor, possibly confounded changes in expanded clonotypes.

Then a second PCR, running about 6 to 11 cycles, was carried out with a sample-barcoded 5' primer and a J-beta primer mix. Each TCR beta cDNA got a 12-nucleotide random molecular identifier. TCRdb reprocessed the 5' RACE reads via MiXCR and lists one record per CDR3 protein. The repertoire holds hundreds of thousands of distinct CDR3 sequences, with roughly 32% as singletons. Trimming left V 0 bases short and J 2 bases short, with 16 bases between. Germline V gene sequence: CDR1 SGHRS, CDR2 YFSETQ. This CDR3 region has 17 residues. This clonotype was counted ten times or more. Antigen: not known. The clonotype originates from a woman older than 75 in good health. The specimen was blood. The chain combines TRBV5-1 with TRBJ2-3, with TRBD2 as a possible D gene (6 bases). CDR3 nucleotide sequence: TGCGCCAGCAGCTTGGAATTCGGGGGACCCTCCACAGATACGCAGTATTTT. Its protein product is CASSLEFGGPSTDTQYF.